This record looks at one T cell receptor (beta chain) sequence and its context. The V gene lost 4 bases and the J gene lost 15 bases, with 25 bases spanning the gap. The CDR3 runs 15 residues. Per the germline V gene, CDR1 is GTSNPN and CDR2 is SVGIG (reference sequence). This specimen comes from a study of CD8+ T cells in alopecia areata. The treatment denotes: oral pan-JAK inhibitor, 5-10 mg twice daily. cDNA prepared by RNA extraction and subsequent reverse transcription served as the template for sequencing. The method was immunoSEQ multiplex PCR; TCRdb's version includes in-frame clones alone and lacks a portion of them. Of some 150,000 clones in the sample, about three fifths were seen once.

The sequenced sample was CD4+ T cells sorted from blood, obtained at approximately week 56, from a patient treated with tofacitinib. V is TRBV30 and J is TRBJ1-6; D uncertain. This clonotype originated in a human donor with alopecia areata. The CDR3 DNA is TGTGCCTGGACCAAGACCCCAACGCTTGCCTCAGTCCTCCACTTT. The encoded protein is CAWTKTPTLASVLHF. Full variable domain (remainder filled in from reference TRBV30 and TRBJ1-6): SQTIHQWPATLVQPVGSPLSLECTVEGTSNPNLYWYRQAAGRGLQLLFYSVGIGQISSEVPQNLSASRPQDRQFILSSKKLLLSDSGFYLCAWTKTPTLASVLHFGNGTRLTVT.